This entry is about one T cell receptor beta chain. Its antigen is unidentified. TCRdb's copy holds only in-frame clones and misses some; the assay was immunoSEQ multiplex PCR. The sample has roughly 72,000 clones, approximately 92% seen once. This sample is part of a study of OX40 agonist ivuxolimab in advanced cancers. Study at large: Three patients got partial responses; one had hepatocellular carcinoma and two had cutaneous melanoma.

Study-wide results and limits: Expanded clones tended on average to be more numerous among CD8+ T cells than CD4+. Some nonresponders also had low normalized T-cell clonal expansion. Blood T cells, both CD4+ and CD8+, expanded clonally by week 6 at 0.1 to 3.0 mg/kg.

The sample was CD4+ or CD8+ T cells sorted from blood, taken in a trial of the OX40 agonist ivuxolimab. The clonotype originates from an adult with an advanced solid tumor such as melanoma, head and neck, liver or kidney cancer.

CDR3 residues: CASRMSAGNTIYF. The CDR3 DNA reads TGTGCCAGCAGGATGTCAGCTGGAAACACCATATATTTT. The chain uses TRBV6-5 and TRBJ1-3, with D hard to call. CDR1 is MNHEY and CDR2 is SVGAGI in the germline V gene. CDR3 length: 13 amino acids. The germline V and J ends were trimmed by 6 bases and 2 bases, with 8 bases remaining between them.